Below are 9 T cell receptor beta chains sequenced from a single sample in a study of blood T cells in healthy people across ages (dated by TCRdb to the mid-2010s). Receptor amplification or capture employed 5' RACE. TCRdb shows the sequencer as Illumina HiSeq 2500. A second PCR of roughly 7 to 11 cycles was performed with a sample-barcoded 5' primer and a J-beta primer mix. The public reads were reprocessed in TCRdb via fastp at Q25 and MiXCR, keeping in-frame beta chains. A single entry per CDR3 protein holds the most common genes and DNA from its merged rows. The sample table contains over a million distinct CDR3 sequences; only one count was recorded for roughly a quarter of them. About 0.69% of the sample goes to the ten largest clones. This same sample was also part of a study on T cells of mothers and their children.

Specimen: blood. These receptors came from a girl aged 2-9 years in good health.

This sequence joins TRBV6-5 and TRBJ1-1; D unresolved. Trimming took 0 bases from V and 1 from J, leaving 9 bases between them. The CDR3 has 15 amino acids. Germline V gene sequence: CDR1 MNHEY, CDR2 SVGAGI. The CDR3 loop is CASSYSLLTNTEAFF. Written as DNA, the CDR3 is TGTGCCAGCAGTTACTCCCTTCTTACGAACACTGAAGCTTTCTTT.

A few counts support this clonotype. This rearrangement joins TRBV6-2 or TRBV6-3 to TRBJ2-5; no definite D call. The DNA end is a closer match to TRBJ2-1, so the J assignment may be wrong. The CDR3 covers 12 residues. The germline V gene has CDR1 MNHEY and CDR2 SVGEGT. The CDR3: CASSLMGYEQFF. In DNA, the CDR3 is TGTGCCAGCAGTCTCATGGGGTATGAGCAGTTCTTC.

V and J are TRBV9 and TRBJ1-2; D gene unclear. The V gene lost 4 bases and the J gene lost 4 bases, with 14 bases spanning the gap. This CDR3 has 14 amino acids. Germline V gene data show CDR1 as SGDLS and CDR2 as YYNGEE. DNA for the CDR3: TGTGCCAGCAGCCCCCCCGAGGTAATCTATGGCTACACCTTC. Amino acid sequence: CASSPPEVIYGYTF.

The chain has TRBV29-1 and TRBJ2-3; D is perhaps TRBD2 (6 bases). Trimming stripped 0 bases from V and 0 bases from J, with 16 bases between. There are 17 residues in the CDR3. Looked up from germline, CDR1 is SQVTM and CDR2 is ANQGSEA. DNA of the CDR3: TGCAGCGTTGAAGATCTCGGCGGGATTACTAGCACAGATACGCAGTATTTT. Translated: CSVEDLGGITSTDTQYF.

J is TRBJ2-5 and V is TRBV19; D is possibly TRBD2 (5 bases). This CDR3 contains 13 residues. Germline-derived CDR1 and CDR2 are LNHDA and SQIVND (reference sequence). The V end lost 1 base, the J end lost 5 bases, and 8 bases lay between the germline ends. The CDR3 DNA sequence: TGTGCCAGTAGTATAGTAGCGTTGGAGACCCAGTACTTC. Translating it yields CASSIVALETQYF.

This clonotype was observed a handful of times. The chain is built from TRBV6-5 and TRBJ2-5; possibly TRBD1 for D (6 bases). V lost 7 bases to trimming and J lost 11 bases, with 23 bases between them. The CDR3 sequence is 14 residues long. CDR1 and CDR2 from the germline V gene are MNHEY and SVGAGI. The CDR3 region is CASTQRGQIYGQYF. The CDR3 DNA reads as TGTGCCAGCACCCAACGGGGACAAATATACGGGCAGTACTTC.

A few counts support this clonotype. The rearrangement uses TRBV3-1 and TRBJ2-1, with D possibly being TRBD1 or TRBD2 (5 bases each). The CDR3 contains 15 residues. Trimming removed 5 bases at V and 4 bases at J, with 15 bases between. CDR1 is LGHDT and CDR2 is YNNKEL in the germline V gene (reference sequence). The CDR3 sequence: CASSDTRGDYNEQFF. In DNA form, the CDR3 reads TGTGCCAGCAGCGACACCAGAGGGGATTACAATGAGCAGTTCTTC.

J is TRBJ2-7 and V is TRBV3-1; possible D gene TRBD2, 5 bases. The CDR3 is made up of 13 amino acids. Between the trimmed V and J ends, which lost 3 bases and 7 bases, there was a span of 13 bases. Germline V lookup: CDR1 LGHDT, CDR2 YNNKEL (reference sequence). The CDR3 sequence: CASSHSMRAEQYF. The CDR3 nucleotides read TGTGCCAGCAGCCACAGTATGAGGGCTGAGCAGTACTTC.

The chain employs TRBV12-3 or TRBV12-4 and TRBJ2-7, with 7 bases aligning to TRBD2. The CDR3 is 14 amino acids. Losses at the gene ends were 10 bases for V and 1 base for J; bases not matched to a gene: 10. CDR3 DNA: TGTGCCACCGGGGGAGGGGTAAAATCCTACGAGCAGTACTTC. Residues: CATGGGVKSYEQYF.